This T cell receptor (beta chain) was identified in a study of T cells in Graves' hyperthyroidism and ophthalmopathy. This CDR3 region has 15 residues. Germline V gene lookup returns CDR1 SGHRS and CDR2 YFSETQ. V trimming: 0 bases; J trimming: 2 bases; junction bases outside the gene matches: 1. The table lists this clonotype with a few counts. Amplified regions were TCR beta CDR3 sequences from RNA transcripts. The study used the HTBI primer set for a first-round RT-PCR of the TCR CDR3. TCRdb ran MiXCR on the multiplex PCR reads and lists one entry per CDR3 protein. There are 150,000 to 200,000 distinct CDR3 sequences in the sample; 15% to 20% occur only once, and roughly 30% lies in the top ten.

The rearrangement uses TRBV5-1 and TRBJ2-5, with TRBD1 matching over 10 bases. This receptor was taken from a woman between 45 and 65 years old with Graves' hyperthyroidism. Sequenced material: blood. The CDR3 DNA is TGCGCCAGCAGCTTGGGGACAGGGGGACAAGAGACCCAGTACTTC. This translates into CASSLGTGGQETQYF.